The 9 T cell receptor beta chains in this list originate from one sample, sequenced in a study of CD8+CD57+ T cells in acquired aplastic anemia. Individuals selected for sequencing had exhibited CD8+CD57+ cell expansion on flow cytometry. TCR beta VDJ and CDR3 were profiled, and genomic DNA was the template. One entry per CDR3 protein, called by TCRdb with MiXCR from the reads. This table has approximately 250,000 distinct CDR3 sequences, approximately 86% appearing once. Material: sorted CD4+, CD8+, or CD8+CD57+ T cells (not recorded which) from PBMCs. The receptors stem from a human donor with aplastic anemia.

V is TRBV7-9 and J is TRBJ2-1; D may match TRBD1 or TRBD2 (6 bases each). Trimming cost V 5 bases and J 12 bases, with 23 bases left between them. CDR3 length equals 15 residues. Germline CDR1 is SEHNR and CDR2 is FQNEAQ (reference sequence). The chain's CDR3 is CASSTGAEGPTGQFF. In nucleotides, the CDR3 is TGTGCCAGCAGCACGGGGGCGGAGGGGCCCACCGGGCAGTTCTTC. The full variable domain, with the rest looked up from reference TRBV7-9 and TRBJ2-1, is DTGVSQNPRHKITKRGQNVTFRCDPISEHNRLYWYRQTLGQGPEFLTYFQNEAQLEKSRLLSDRFSAERPKGSFSTLEIQRTEQGDSAMYLCASSTGAEGPTGQFFGPGTRLTVL.

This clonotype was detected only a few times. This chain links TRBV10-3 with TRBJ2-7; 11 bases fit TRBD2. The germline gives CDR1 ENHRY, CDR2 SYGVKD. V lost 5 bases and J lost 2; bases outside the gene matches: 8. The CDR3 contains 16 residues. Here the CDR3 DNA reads TGTGCCATCAGTTGGACTAGCGGGCCTCCCCCCTACGAGCAGTACTTC. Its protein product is CAISWTSGPPPYEQYF.

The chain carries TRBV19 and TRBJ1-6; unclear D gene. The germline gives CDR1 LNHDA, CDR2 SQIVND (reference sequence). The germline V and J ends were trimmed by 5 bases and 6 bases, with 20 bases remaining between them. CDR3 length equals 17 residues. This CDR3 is CASSVSGHSNFNSPLHF. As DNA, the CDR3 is TGTGCCAGTAGTGTCTCCGGCCACAGCAACTTTAATTCACCCCTCCACTTT.

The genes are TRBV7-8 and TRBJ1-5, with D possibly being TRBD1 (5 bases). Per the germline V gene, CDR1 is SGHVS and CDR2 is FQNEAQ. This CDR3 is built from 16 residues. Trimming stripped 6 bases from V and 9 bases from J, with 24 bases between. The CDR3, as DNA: TGTGCCAGCAGTTACTCGAAAGCAGGGAGAACTCTGCCCCAGCATTTT. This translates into CASSYSKAGRTLPQHF.

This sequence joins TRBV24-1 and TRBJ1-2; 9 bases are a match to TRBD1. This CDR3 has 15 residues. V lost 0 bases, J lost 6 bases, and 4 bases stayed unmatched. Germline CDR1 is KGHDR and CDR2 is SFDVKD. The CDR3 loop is CATSDLGQGSDGYTF. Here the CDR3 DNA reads TGTGCCACCAGTGATTTGGGACAGGGGTCGGATGGCTACACCTTC.

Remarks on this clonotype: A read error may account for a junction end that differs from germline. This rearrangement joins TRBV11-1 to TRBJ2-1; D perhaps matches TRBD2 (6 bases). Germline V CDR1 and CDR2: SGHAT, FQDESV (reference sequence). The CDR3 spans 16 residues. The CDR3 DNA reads TGTGCCAGCAGCTTGGTCCGGCTAGCGTCCTACAACGAGCAGTTCTTC. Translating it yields CASSLVRLASYNEQFF.

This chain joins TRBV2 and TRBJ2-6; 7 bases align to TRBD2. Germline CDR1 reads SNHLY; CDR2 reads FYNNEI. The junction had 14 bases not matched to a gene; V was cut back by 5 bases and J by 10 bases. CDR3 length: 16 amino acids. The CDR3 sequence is CASSLAGSYGENVLTF. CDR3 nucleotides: TGTGCCAGCAGTTTAGCGGGTAGCTACGGGGAGAACGTCCTGACTTTC.

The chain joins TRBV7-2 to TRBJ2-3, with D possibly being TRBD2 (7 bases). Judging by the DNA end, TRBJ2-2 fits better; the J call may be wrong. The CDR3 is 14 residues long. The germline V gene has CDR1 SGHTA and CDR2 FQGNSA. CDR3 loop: CASSLRGGAGYLFF. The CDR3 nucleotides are TGTGCCAGCAGCTTGAGAGGGGGGGCCGGGTATCTGTTTTTT.

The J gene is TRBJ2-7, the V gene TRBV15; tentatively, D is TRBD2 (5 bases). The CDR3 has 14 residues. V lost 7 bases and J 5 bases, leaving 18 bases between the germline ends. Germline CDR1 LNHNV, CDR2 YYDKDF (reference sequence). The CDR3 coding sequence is TGTGCCACCAAGAGAGGAAGGGAGCAAGACGAGCAGTACTTC. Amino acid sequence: CATKRGREQDEQYF.